Listed below are T cell receptor beta chains from one sample, sequenced in a study of CD8+CD57+ T cells in acquired aplastic anemia. TCRdb fed the reads into MiXCR, producing one record per CDR3 protein. The table records 160,000 or so distinct CDR3 sequences, more than 45% of them present only once. The specimen sequenced was sorted CD4+, CD8+, or CD8+CD57+ T cells (not recorded which) from PBMCs. The receptors derive from a human donor with aplastic anemia. Each CDR3 is given with its conserved first and last residue. Fields, in order: D gene, V gene, clone size, J gene, CDR3 protein, CDR3 DNA. A D gene is named only where the DNA matches it firmly. A clone size is listed for some rows: how often the clone was seen (once, few, many), or a class if it is expanded.

TRBD1	TRBV11-3	many	TRBJ2-3	CASSVMTGVGTDTQYF	TGTGCCAGCAGCGTTATGACAGGGGTCGGCACAGATACGCAGTATTTT
TRBD2	TRBV5-4	once	TRBJ2-5	CASSQAGTSGGQETQYF	TGTGCCAGCAGCCAGGCCGGGACTAGCGGGGGACAAGAGACCCAGTACTTC
-	TRBV10-3	-	TRBJ2-5	CAISEAAGGSRGETQYF	TGTGCCATCAGTGAAGCGGCAGGGGGGAGCCGTGGGGAGACCCAGTACTTC
-	TRBV7-2	-	TRBJ1-2	CASSATHSGYTF	TGTGCCAGCAGCGCAACACACTCTGGCTACACCTTC
-	TRBV15	few	TRBJ1-1	CATTLRDVNTEAFF	TGTGCCACCACTCTAAGGGATGTGAACACTGAAGCTTTCTTT
-	TRBV29-1	-	TRBJ2-1	CSVPRQAYNEQFF	TGCAGCGTTCCCAGACAGGCCTACAATGAGCAGTTCTTC
-	TRBV7-2	many	TRBJ1-5	CASSSRTGTGQPQHF	TGTGCCAGCAGCTCCCGAACAGGGACGGGTCAGCCCCAGCATTTT
TRBD2	TRBV20-1	-	TRBJ2-3	CSARLAGRDTQYF	TGCAGTGCTAGGCTAGCGGGACGAGATACGCAGTATTTT
-	TRBV29-1	many	TRBJ1-3	CSAGHGNTIYF	TGCAGCGCGGGGCATGGAAACACCATATATTTT
TRBD2	TRBV11-1	-	TRBJ2-3	CASSSLGLAATDTQYF	TGTGCCAGCAGCTCACTGGGACTAGCGGCCACAGATACGCAGTATTTT
-	TRBV19	-	TRBJ2-1	CASSSSGGYEQFF	TGTGCCAGTAGTTCCTCCGGAGGCTATGAGCAGTTCTTC
-	TRBV7-7	many	TRBJ2-3	CASSLTGKADTQYF	TGTGCTAGCAGCTTAACAGGGAAGGCAGATACGCAGTATTTT
TRBD1	TRBV20-1	-	TRBJ1-6	CSAQDRLDSPLHF	TGCAGTGCTCAGGACAGGTTGGATTCACCCCTCCACTTT
-	TRBV6-1	many	TRBJ2-7	CASSTHTLENEQYF	TGTGCCAGCAGTACCCACACCTTAGAGAACGAGCAGTACTTC
-	TRBV29-1	-	TRBJ1-2	CSVRRDSDYGYTF	TGCAGCGTGCGCCGGGACTCGGACTATGGCTACACCTTC
-	TRBV15	-	TRBJ1-2	CATSRVTNYGYTF	TGTGCCACCAGCAGAGTCACTAACTATGGCTACACCTTC
-	TRBV19	-	TRBJ2-3	CASRRTGYTDTQYF	TGTGCCAGTAGGCGTACAGGGTACACAGATACGCAGTATTTT
TRBD1	TRBV7-6	-	TRBJ1-6	CASSPGTGGGSPLHF	TGTGCCAGCAGCCCAGGGACAGGAGGAGGGTCACCCCTCCACTTT
-	TRBV25-1	-	TRBJ1-2	CASSGQTESYGYAF	TGTGCCAGCAGTGGTCAGACAGAATCCTATGGCTACGCCTTC
TRBD2	TRBV6-2/TRBV6-3	many	TRBJ2-1	CASSYRREGRGEQFF	TGTGCCAGCAGTTATCGGCGGGAGGGCAGGGGAGAGCAGTTCTTC
-	TRBV4-2	many	TRBJ1-2	CASSQDGSNYGYTF	TGTGCCAGCAGCCAAGATGGTTCTAACTATGGCTACACCTTC
-	TRBV15	-	TRBJ1-2	CATIYGYTF	TGTGCCACCATCTATGGCTACACCTTC
TRBD2	TRBV7-2	many	TRBJ2-3	CASTRDRTSVLGDTQYF	TGTGCCAGCACCAGAGACAGGACTAGCGTCCTGGGAGATACGCAGTATTTT
-	TRBV20-1	many	TRBJ2-3	CSARGGGTGTDTQYF	TGCAGTGCTAGAGGAGGCGGGACCGGCACAGATACGCAGTATTTT
-	TRBV24-1	few	TRBJ2-1	CATSDPSREGSYNEQFF	TGTGCCACCAGTGATCCTTCCAGGGAAGGGTCCTACAATGAGCAGTTCTTC
-	TRBV19	many	TRBJ2-4	CASSIGSRGGIAKNIQYF	TGTGCCAGTAGTATAGGGAGTCGGGGCGGCATAGCCAAAAACATTCAGTACTTC
-	TRBV5-4	-	TRBJ1-1	CASKPTREGEAFF	TGTGCCAGCAAGCCGACGAGAGAGGGTGAAGCTTTCTTT
-	TRBV10-3	-	TRBJ1-5	CAISGGTPGQPQHF	TGCGCCATCAGTGGCGGGACTCCGGGTCAGCCCCAGCATTTT
-	TRBV19	-	TRBJ1-2	CATSLYGYTF	TGTGCCACTAGCCTCTATGGCTACACCTTC
TRBD2	TRBV4-2	few	TRBJ2-1	CASSQDSAGGPGEQFF	TGTGCCAGCAGCCAAGACAGTGCGGGGGGGCCGGGTGAGCAGTTCTTC
-	TRBV29-1	medium-sized	TRBJ2-7	CSVEDGDPPYEQYF	TGCAGCGTTGAAGATGGGGACCCCCCCTACGAGCAGTACTTC
-	TRBV3-1	many	TRBJ1-1	CASSQATAQAFF	TGTGCCAGCAGCCAAGCGACAGCTCAGGCTTTCTTT
-	TRBV7-2	many	TRBJ2-5	CASSPGATETQYF	TGTGCCAGCAGCCCCGGGGCTACAGAGACCCAGTACTTC
-	TRBV7-2	many	TRBJ1-2	CASSLSGLRSNYGYTF	TGTGCCAGCAGCCTCTCCGGCCTTCGGTCTAACTATGGCTACACCTTC
-	TRBV2	few	TRBJ1-2	CATKDVGADYGYTF	TGTGCCACGAAGGACGTTGGGGCTGACTATGGCTACACCTTC
-	TRBV5-6	many	TRBJ1-2	CASSLRTPNYGYTF	TGTGCCAGCAGCCTGCGGACACCGAACTATGGCTACACCTTC
-	TRBV10-3	few	TRBJ2-3	CATTALSADTQYF	TGTGCCACCACAGCCCTAAGCGCAGATACGCAGTATTTT
-	TRBV7-9	-	TRBJ1-2	CASAAGGGYTF	TGTGCCAGCGCCGCCGGGGGTGGCTACACCTTC
TRBD1	TRBV11-2	few	TRBJ1-3	CASSLGTGFAGNTIYF	TGTGCCAGCAGCTTAGGGACAGGGTTTGCTGGAAACACCATATATTTT
-	TRBV19	-	TRBJ1-2	CASSIDRQLLNSYTF	TGTGCCAGTAGTATAGATCGGCAGCTCTTGAATAGCTACACCTTC
TRBD1	TRBV7-2	-	TRBJ2-2	CASSGGQTNTGELFF	TGTGCCAGCAGCGGGGGACAGACAAACACCGGGGAGCTGTTTTTT
TRBD1	TRBV6-5	few	TRBJ1-1	CASSNRDRGPAFF	TGTGCCAGCAGTAACCGGGACAGGGGGCCGGCTTTCTTT
-	TRBV7-3	many	TRBJ1-1	CASSPHANTEAFF	TGTGCCAGCAGCCCCCACGCGAACACTGAAGCTTTCTTT
-	TRBV19	-	TRBJ1-6	CASTRYGQDSPLHF	TGTGCCAGTACTCGATACGGGCAGGATTCACCCCTCCACTTT
-	TRBV15	-	TRBJ2-5	CATSRAYRGETQYF	TGTGCCACCAGCAGAGCGTATAGAGGAGAGACCCAGTACTTC
-	TRBV15	-	TRBJ2-1	CATSTRAGRHEQFF	TGTGCCACCAGCACCCGGGCGGGGAGACATGAGCAGTTCTTC
-	TRBV29-1	many	TRBJ1-2	CSVGGGADGYTF	TGCAGCGTTGGTGGGGGGGCAGACGGCTACACCTTC
-	TRBV7-2	many	TRBJ2-1	CASSLDGIGEQFF	TGTGCCAGCAGCTTAGACGGGATTGGTGAGCAGTTCTTC
TRBD1	TRBV3-1	-	TRBJ1-5	CASSQGAQGNQPQHF	TGTGCCAGCAGCCAAGGTGCACAGGGGAATCAGCCCCAGCATTTT
-	TRBV4-3	-	TRBJ2-7	CASSQAEGRGSYEQYF	TGCGCCAGCAGCCAAGCGGAGGGCAGGGGCTCCTACGAGCAGTACTTC